The clone carrying this TCR beta chain was observed at least ten times. Its antigen is unidentified. This sample was taken from a study of identical twins. Study-wide results and caveats: Surplus twin overlap in beta out-of-frame sequences was less pronounced.

TCRdb reprocessed the 5' RACE reads via MiXCR and lists one record per CDR3 protein. Altogether about 730,000 distinct CDR3 sequences are present, over 20% being singletons, with the ten largest covering more than 4%. Per the germline V gene, CDR1 is SGDLS and CDR2 is YYNGEE. There are 15 residues in the CDR3. Trimming left V 3 bases short and J 3 bases short, with 13 bases between. The same data also contributed to another study, on T cells expressing NK-cell markers. That source reports: The study drew TCR beta repertoires from sorted CD3+CD56+NKG2C+, CD3+CD56+NKG2C- and CD3+CD56-NKG2C+ T cells.

This receptor was obtained from a young woman in good health. The sample taken for sequencing was PBMCs. The V call is TRBV9, the J call TRBJ2-1; possibly TRBD1 for D (7 bases). In nucleotides, the CDR3 is TGTGCCAGCAGCGCTCCTCAGGGGGGCTACAATGAGCAGTTCTTC. It yields the protein CASSAPQGGYNEQFF.